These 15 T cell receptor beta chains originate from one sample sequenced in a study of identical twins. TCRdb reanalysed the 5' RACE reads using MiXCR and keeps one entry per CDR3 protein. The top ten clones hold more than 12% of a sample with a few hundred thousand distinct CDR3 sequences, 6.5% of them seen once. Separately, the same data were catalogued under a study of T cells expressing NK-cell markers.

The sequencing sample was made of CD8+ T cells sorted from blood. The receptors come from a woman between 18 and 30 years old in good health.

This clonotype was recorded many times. CDR3 in amino acids: CASRTTQGTKNIQYF. CDR3 in DNA: TGTGCCAGCCGAACAACCCAGGGGACCAAAAACATTCAGTACTTC. The chain is built from TRBV25-1 and TRBJ2-4, with a weak D call TRBD1 (6 bases). From germline, CDR1 is MGHDK and CDR2 SYGVNS. The V gene lost 8 bases and the J gene lost 2 bases, with 16 bases spanning the gap. CDR3 length: 15 residues.

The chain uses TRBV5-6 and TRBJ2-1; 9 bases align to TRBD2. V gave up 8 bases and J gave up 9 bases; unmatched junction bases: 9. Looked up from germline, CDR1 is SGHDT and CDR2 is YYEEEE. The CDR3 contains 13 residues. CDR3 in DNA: TGTGCCAGGGGCCGGGGGACTAGCTCTGAGCAGTTCTTC. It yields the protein CARGRGTSSEQFF.

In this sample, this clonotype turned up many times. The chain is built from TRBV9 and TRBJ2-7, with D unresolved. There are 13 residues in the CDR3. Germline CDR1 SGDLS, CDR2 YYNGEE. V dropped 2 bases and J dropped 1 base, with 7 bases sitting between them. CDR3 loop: CASSVDGSYEQYF. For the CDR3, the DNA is TGTGCCAGCAGCGTGGACGGTTCCTACGAGCAGTACTTC.

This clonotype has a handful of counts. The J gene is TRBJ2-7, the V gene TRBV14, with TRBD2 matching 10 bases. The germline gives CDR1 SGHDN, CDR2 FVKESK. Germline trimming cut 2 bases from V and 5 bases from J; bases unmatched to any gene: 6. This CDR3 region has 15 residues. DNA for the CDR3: TGTGCCAGCAGCCAAATTCTAGCGGGAGTTCACGAGCAGTACTTC. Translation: CASSQILAGVHEQYF.

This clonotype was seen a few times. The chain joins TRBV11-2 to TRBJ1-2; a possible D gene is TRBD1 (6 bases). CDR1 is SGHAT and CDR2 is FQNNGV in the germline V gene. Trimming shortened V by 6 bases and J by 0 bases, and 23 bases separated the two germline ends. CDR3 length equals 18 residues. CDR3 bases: TGTGCCAGCAGTCAAGAGGTCCCCAGACAGGTAGCTAACTATGGCTACACCTTC. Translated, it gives CASSQEVPRQVANYGYTF.

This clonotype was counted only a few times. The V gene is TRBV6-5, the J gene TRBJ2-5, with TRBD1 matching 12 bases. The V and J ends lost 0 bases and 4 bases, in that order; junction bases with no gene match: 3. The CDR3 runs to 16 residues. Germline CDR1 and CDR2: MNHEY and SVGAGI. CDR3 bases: TGTGCCAGCAGTTACTCCGGGGACAGGGGGCCAGAGACCCAGTACTTC. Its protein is CASSYSGDRGPETQYF.

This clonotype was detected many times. The CDR3 protein is CASSLDRTGAANYGYTF. CDR3 sequence (DNA): TGTGCCAGCAGCTTAGATAGGACAGGGGCCGCTAACTATGGCTACACCTTC. The chain uses TRBV7-9 and TRBJ1-2; 9 positions match TRBD1. This CDR3 contains 17 residues. Looked up from germline, CDR1 is SEHNR and CDR2 is FQNEAQ (reference sequence). Losses at the gene ends were 1 base for V and 0 bases for J; bases not matched to a gene: 6.

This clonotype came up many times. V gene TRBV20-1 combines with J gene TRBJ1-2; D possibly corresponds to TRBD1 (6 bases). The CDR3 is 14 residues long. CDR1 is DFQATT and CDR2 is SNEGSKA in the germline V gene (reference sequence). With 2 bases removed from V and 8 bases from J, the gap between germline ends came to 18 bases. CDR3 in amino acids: CSARLGGQSRGYTF. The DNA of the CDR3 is TGCAGTGCTAGACTTGGTGGACAGTCGAGGGGCTACACCTTC.

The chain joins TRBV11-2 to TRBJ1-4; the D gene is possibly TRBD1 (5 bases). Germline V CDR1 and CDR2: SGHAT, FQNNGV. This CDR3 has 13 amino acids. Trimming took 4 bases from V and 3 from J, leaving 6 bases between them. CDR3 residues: CASSWGANEKLFF. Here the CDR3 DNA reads TGTGCCAGCAGCTGGGGGGCTAATGAAAAACTGTTTTTT. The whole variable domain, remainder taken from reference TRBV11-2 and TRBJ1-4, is EAGVAQSPRYKIIEKRQSVAFWCNPISGHATLYWYQQILGQGPKLLIQFQNNGVVDDSQLPKDRFSAERLKGVDSTLKIQPAKLEDSAVYLCASSWGANEKLFFGSGTQLSVL.

CDR3 DNA: TGTGCCTGGAGTAACGGGCAGGTCGGGGAGACCCAGTACTTC. It specifies CAWSNGQVGETQYF. The chain has TRBV30 and TRBJ2-5; no clear D. This CDR3 region has 14 residues. Trimming cost V 2 bases and J 5 bases, with 15 bases left between them. CDR1 GTSNPN and CDR2 SVGIG come from the germline V gene (reference sequence).

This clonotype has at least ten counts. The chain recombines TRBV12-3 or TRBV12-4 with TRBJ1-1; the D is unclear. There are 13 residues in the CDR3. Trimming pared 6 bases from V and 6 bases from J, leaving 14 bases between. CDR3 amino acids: CASRSIGRPEAFF. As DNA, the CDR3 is TGTGCCAGCAGGAGCATTGGACGACCTGAAGCTTTCTTT.

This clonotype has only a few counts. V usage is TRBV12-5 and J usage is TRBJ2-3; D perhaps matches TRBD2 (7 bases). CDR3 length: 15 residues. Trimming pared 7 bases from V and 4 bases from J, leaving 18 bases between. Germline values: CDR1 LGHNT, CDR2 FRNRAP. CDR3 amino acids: CASAPDGGGADTQYF. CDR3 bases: TGTGCTAGTGCCCCTGACGGAGGGGGGGCAGATACGCAGTATTTT. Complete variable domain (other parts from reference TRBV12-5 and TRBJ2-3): DARVTQTPRHKVTEMGQEVTMRCQPILGHNTVFWYRQTMMQGLELLAYFRNRAPLDDSGMPKDRFSAEMPDATLATLKIQPSEPRDSAVYFCASAPDGGGADTQYFGPGTRLTVL.

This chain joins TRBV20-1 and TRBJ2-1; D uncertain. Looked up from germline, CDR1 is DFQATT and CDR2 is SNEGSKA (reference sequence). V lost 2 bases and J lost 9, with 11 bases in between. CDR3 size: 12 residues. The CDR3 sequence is CSARTHWVEQFF. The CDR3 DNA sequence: TGCAGTGCTAGAACCCACTGGGTTGAGCAGTTCTTC.

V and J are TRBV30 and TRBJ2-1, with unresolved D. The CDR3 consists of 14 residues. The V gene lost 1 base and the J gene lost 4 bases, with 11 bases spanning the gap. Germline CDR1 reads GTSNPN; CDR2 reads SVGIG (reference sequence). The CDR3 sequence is CAWSESMPYNEQFF. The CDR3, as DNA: TGTGCCTGGAGTGAATCGATGCCATACAATGAGCAGTTCTTC.

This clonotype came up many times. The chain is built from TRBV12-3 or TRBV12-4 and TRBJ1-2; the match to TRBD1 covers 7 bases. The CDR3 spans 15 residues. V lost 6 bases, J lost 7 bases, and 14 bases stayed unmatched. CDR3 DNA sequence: TGTGCCAGCAGAGACGCCGGGACAGCGAGCTCTGGCTACACCTTC. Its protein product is CASRDAGTASSGYTF.